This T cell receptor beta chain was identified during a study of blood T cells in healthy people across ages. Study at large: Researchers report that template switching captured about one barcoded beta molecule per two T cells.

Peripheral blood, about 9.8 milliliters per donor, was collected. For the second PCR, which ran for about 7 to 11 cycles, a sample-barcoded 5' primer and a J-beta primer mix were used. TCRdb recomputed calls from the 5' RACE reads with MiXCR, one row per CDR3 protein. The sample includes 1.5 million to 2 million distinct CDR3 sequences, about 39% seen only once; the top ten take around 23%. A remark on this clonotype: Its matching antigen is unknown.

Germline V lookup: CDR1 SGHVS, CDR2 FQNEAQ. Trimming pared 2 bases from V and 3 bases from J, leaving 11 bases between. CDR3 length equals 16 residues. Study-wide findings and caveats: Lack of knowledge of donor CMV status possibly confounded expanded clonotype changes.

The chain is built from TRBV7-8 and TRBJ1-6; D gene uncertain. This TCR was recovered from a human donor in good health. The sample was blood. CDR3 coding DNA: TGTGCCAGCAGCTTACTTACTGATATCTATAATTCACCCCTCCACTTT. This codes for CASSLLTDIYNSPLHF.